The 23 T cell receptor beta chains below were found in one sample sequenced in a study of T cell changes during pregnancy in multiple sclerosis. The protocol was immunoSEQ multiplex PCR, while the TCRdb copy is restricted to in-frame clones and leaves out a portion. The sample holds 55,000 to 65,000 clones; approximately 94% are singletons and the top ten take less than 4%. The material sequenced was CD8+ T cells from peripheral blood mononuclear cells, taken in the third trimester of pregnancy. The receptor set was obtained from a female donor with multiple sclerosis, enrolled in a pregnancy study.

By share, this clone counts as medium-sized. This chain connects TRBV30 to TRBJ2-2; unclear D gene. The CDR3 consists of 17 residues. Trimming pared 2 bases from V and 4 bases from J, leaving 20 bases between. Germline assignment: CDR1 GTSNPN and CDR2 SVGIG (reference sequence). The CDR3 DNA is TGTGCCTGGAGTCGCGTCAGATCAAGCGTCGGCACCGGGGAGCTGTTTTTT. Translated: CAWSRVRSSVGTGELFF.

The chain is built from TRBV5-1 and TRBJ1-2; the match to TRBD1 covers 8 bases. This CDR3 region has 15 residues. Germline V gives CDR1 SGHRS, CDR2 YFSETQ. J gave up 3 bases and V 3 bases, and 7 bases lay outside the gene matches. The CDR3 DNA reads TGCGCCAGCAGCTCGACAGGGGTGCCCGACTATGGCTACACCTTC. Protein sequence: CASSSTGVPDYGYTF.

For the CDR3, the DNA is TGTGCCAGCAGTTGGAGTTTCGGAAACTACGAGCAGTACTTC. It is translated as CASSWSFGNYEQYF. The rearrangement uses TRBV19 and TRBJ2-7; D is ambiguous. Germline CDR1 and CDR2: LNHDA and SQIVND (reference sequence). The CDR3 has 14 residues. Between the trimmed V and J ends, which lost 9 bases and 3 bases, there was a span of 18 bases.

This clone was counted a few times. The chain has TRBV7-9 and TRBJ1-1; TRBD1 is a possible D gene (6 bases). Germline V gene data show CDR1 as SEHNR and CDR2 as FQNEAQ (reference sequence). CDR3 size: 15 residues. V was clipped by 5 bases and J by 1 base, with 14 bases between them. CDR3 protein: CASSPKDRPNTEAFF. The CDR3 region has the DNA TGTGCCAGCAGCCCTAAGGACAGACCGAACACTGAAGCTTTCTTT.

This sequence joins TRBV7-9 and TRBJ2-5; tentative D call: TRBD2 (6 bases). Germline V gives CDR1 SEHNR, CDR2 FQNEAQ (reference sequence). The V gene lost 5 bases and the J gene lost 5 bases, with 18 bases spanning the gap. This CDR3 is 15 amino acids long. This chain's CDR3 is CASSPRDSSVETQYF. The CDR3 nucleotides are TGTGCCAGCAGCCCCCGGGACTCTTCCGTCGAGACCCAGTACTTC.

The table lists this clone with a count of one. The genes are TRBV7-2 and TRBJ2-3, with D perhaps matching TRBD2 (6 bases). With 2 bases removed from V and 3 bases from J, the gap between germline ends came to 12 bases. Germline V gene sequence: CDR1 SGHTA, CDR2 FQGNSA. This CDR3 is built from 15 residues. This CDR3 is CASSLQGGETDTQYF. DNA of the CDR3: TGTGCCAGCAGCTTACAGGGCGGGGAGACAGATACGCAGTATTTT.

This clone was counted once. The V and J genes are TRBV5-5 and TRBJ2-1; tentatively, D is TRBD2 (5 bases). Trimming cost V 1 base and J 9 bases, with 11 bases left between them. This CDR3 has 13 amino acids. The germline V gene encodes CDR1 SGHKS and CDR2 YYEKEE (reference sequence). This CDR3 is CASSLIASREQFF. The CDR3, as DNA: TGTGCCAGCAGCTTGATAGCTAGCCGTGAGCAGTTCTTC.

The chain uses TRBV7-9 and TRBJ2-7; D unclear. With 5 bases removed from V and 3 bases from J, the gap between germline ends came to 11 bases. Germline CDR1 reads SEHNR; CDR2 reads FQNEAQ (reference sequence). CDR3 size: 13 residues. The chain's CDR3 is CASSISTVYEQYF. The CDR3 coding sequence is TGTGCCAGCAGCATTTCGACTGTCTACGAGCAGTACTTC.

V gene TRBV7-2 combines with J gene TRBJ1-4; 8 bases are a match to TRBD1. Germline lookup yields CDR1 SGHTA and CDR2 FQGNSA. The CDR3 sequence is 15 residues long. J lost 10 bases, V lost 6 bases, and 13 bases had no gene match. The CDR3 sequence: CASSRRTGLFGKLFF. Written as DNA, the CDR3 is TGTGCCAGCAGTCGACGGACAGGGCTTTTCGGAAAACTGTTTTTT.

The CDR3 bases are TGTGCCAGCAGCCGGACAGGGCCAGCCTACGAGCAGTACTTC. Its translation is CASSRTGPAYEQYF. V gene TRBV27 combines with J gene TRBJ2-7; 8 nucleotides agree with TRBD1. Germline values: CDR1 MNHEY, CDR2 SMNVEV (reference sequence). The CDR3 runs to 14 residues. V lost 6 bases to trimming and J lost 2 bases; unmatched junction nucleotides: 6.

The genes are TRBV5-1 and TRBJ2-2, with 9 bases identical to TRBD2. The ends lost 4 bases at V and 6 bases at J; junction bases unmatched: 10. CDR1 is SGHRS, CDR2 YFSETQ, per germline. This CDR3 has 16 residues. CDR3 amino acids: CASSPNTAGGAGELFF. The CDR3 bases are TGCGCCAGCAGCCCCAACACAGCGGGAGGAGCCGGGGAGCTGTTTTTT.

The chain couples TRBV18 to TRBJ1-1, with 8 bases lining up with TRBD1. CDR1 KGHSH and CDR2 LQKENI come from the germline V gene. The CDR3 spans 15 residues. V was clipped by 0 bases and J by 11 bases; unmatched bases: 11. This CDR3 reads CASSPPGARQGAAFF. The CDR3 DNA reads TGTGCCAGCTCACCACCCGGGGCACGTCAGGGGGCGGCTTTCTTT.

V and J are TRBV7-9 and TRBJ1-1, with TRBD1 identical over 8 bases. The CDR3 has 16 amino acids. V gave up 6 bases and J gave up 0 bases; unmatched junction bases: 9. Germline-derived CDR1 and CDR2 are SEHNR and FQNEAQ (reference sequence). The CDR3 coding sequence is TGTGCCAGCAGTAACCAGACAGGGGCTATGAACACTGAAGCTTTCTTT. This sequence encodes CASSNQTGAMNTEAFF.

This chain connects TRBV19 to TRBJ1-1, with 7 bases lining up with TRBD1. V was pared by 1 base and J by 1 base, with 3 bases of the junction left unmatched. This CDR3 is built from 15 residues. Germline CDR1 reads LNHDA; CDR2 reads SQIVND (reference sequence). DNA for the CDR3: TGTGCCAGTAGTATAGGGCAGGGGGGGAACACTGAAGCTTTCTTT. Translating it yields CASSIGQGGNTEAFF.

This clone was seen more than once but under ten times. The gene calls are TRBV29-1 and TRBJ2-1; 7 nucleotides agree with TRBD2. V trimming: 2 bases; J trimming: 4 bases; junction bases outside the gene matches: 11. The CDR3 loop spans 16 amino acids. Germline values: CDR1 SQVTM, CDR2 ANQGSEA. CDR3 loop: CSVETPWTSTYNEQFF. CDR3 nucleotides: TGCAGCGTTGAAACCCCCTGGACTAGTACTTACAATGAGCAGTTCTTC.

This chain uses TRBV5-1 with TRBJ1-5; TRBD1 aligns across 11 bases. With 2 bases clipped from V and 3 bases from J, the junction kept 10 bases outside the gene matches. Germline CDR1 is SGHRS and CDR2 is YFSETQ. CDR3 length equals 18 residues. The CDR3 loop is CASSFGTGGRSLNQPQHF. The DNA of the CDR3 is TGCGCCAGCAGCTTCGGGACAGGGGGTCGCAGCCTCAATCAGCCCCAGCATTTT.

The V gene is TRBV6-4, the J gene TRBJ2-1; 11 bases are shared with TRBD2. The CDR3 length is 15 residues. The germline V gene encodes CDR1 MRHNA and CDR2 SNTAGT. Losses at the gene ends were 6 bases for V and 4 bases for J; bases not matched to a gene: 5. In DNA form, the CDR3 reads TGTGCCAGCAGCCCAATAGCGGGAGGGTACAATGAGCAGTTCTTC. It encodes CASSPIAGGYNEQFF.

V and J are TRBV6-5 and TRBJ2-7, with 7 positions matching TRBD1. The CDR3 runs to 13 residues. Trimming at V came to 6 bases and at J to 2 bases, leaving 4 bases not matched to a gene. Germline V gives CDR1 MNHEY, CDR2 SVGAGI. This CDR3 is CASSYRGPYEQYF. In nucleotides, the CDR3 is TGTGCCAGCAGCTACAGGGGCCCCTACGAGCAGTACTTC.

This chain uses TRBV29-1 with TRBJ1-5, with 8 bases fitting TRBD1. Trimming cost V 7 bases and J 0 bases; bases outside gene matches: 5. The CDR3 spans 14 residues. The germline gives CDR1 SQVTM, CDR2 ANQGSEA. CDR3 sequence reads: CSALTGDSNQPQHF. The CDR3 DNA sequence: TGCAGCGCTTTGACAGGGGATAGCAATCAGCCCCAGCATTTT.

The CDR3 sequence: CASMRGAYSNQPQHF. CDR3 DNA sequence: TGTGCCAGTATGCGGGGAGCATATAGCAATCAGCCCCAGCATTTT. The chain links TRBV19 to TRBJ1-5, with no clear D. CDR1 and CDR2 (germline): LNHDA, SQIVND (reference sequence). There are 15 residues in the CDR3. Trimming stripped 7 bases from V and 0 bases from J, with 13 bases between.

The chain recombines TRBV29-1 with TRBJ2-5; D possibly corresponds to TRBD1 (5 bases). With 4 bases removed from V and 3 bases from J, the gap between germline ends came to 9 bases. CDR3 length: 12 amino acids. Germline CDR1 and CDR2: SQVTM and ANQGSEA. CDR3 region: CSVVEGEETQYF. DNA for the CDR3: TGCAGCGTTGTGGAAGGGGAAGAGACCCAGTACTTC.

The V and J genes are TRBV19 and TRBJ2-5; 8 nucleotides line up with TRBD2. Germline CDR1 and CDR2: LNHDA and SQIVND (reference sequence). Germline trimming cut 5 bases from V and 0 bases from J; bases unmatched to any gene: 14. CDR3 size: 18 residues. The CDR3 reads CASSPSPWAGGYQETQYF. As DNA, the CDR3 is TGTGCCAGTAGTCCCTCGCCTTGGGCGGGGGGTTACCAAGAGACCCAGTACTTC.

This sequence joins TRBV6-5 and TRBJ2-1, with D perhaps TRBD1 (5 bases). V was clipped by 5 bases and J by 10 bases, with 9 bases between them. This CDR3 contains 11 residues. Per the germline V gene, CDR1 is MNHEY and CDR2 is SVGAGI. CDR3 residues: CASSPGYEQFF. CDR3 sequence (DNA): TGTGCCAGCAGTCCAGGGTACGAGCAGTTCTTC.